Included here is one T cell receptor (beta chain) sequence, with context. CDR1 and CDR2 from the germline V gene are DFQATT and SNEGSKA (reference sequence). The CDR3 runs 11 residues. V gave up 8 bases and J gave up 2 bases, with 9 bases separating them. This specimen comes from a study of cytomegalovirus exposure and HLA in healthy donors. Study summary: Early on, a data release was issued that held some 85 million unique TCRs from HLA-typed donors.

PCR employed 60 Vbeta and 13 Jbeta primers. Clones were read by immunoSEQ multiplex PCR, and TCRdb kept only the in-frame ones, dropping some. This table has around 210,000 clones, more than 70% appearing once. The sequencing input was PBMCs. The rearrangement joins TRBV20-1 to TRBJ1-2, with TRBD1 as a possible D gene (5 bases). The clonotype was recovered from a boy younger than 18 in good health and CMV-seronegative. CDR3 nucleotide sequence: TGCAGTTCCCCAGGGAACTATGGCTACACCTTC. Amino acid sequence: CSSPGNYGYTF.